The rows below give T cell receptor beta chains drawn from one sample of a study of blood T cell repertoires in COVID-19. Assay used: immunoSEQ multiplex PCR; TCRdb lists only in-frame clones, some missing. The sample has approximately 230,000 clones, around 80% seen once. Material for sequencing was peripheral blood. Every receptor here comes from a woman aged 40 to 50 with active or convalescent COVID-19. Both conserved end residues are part of each CDR3. D genes are given only for firm matches. The size field is filled for only some rows; it gives once, few, many or a size class.

d_call j_call clone_size v_call cdr3_aa cdr3_nt
TRBD1 TRBJ2-2 NA TRBV10-3 CAIIKDRAAGELFF TGTGCCATCATCAAGGACAGGGCCGCCGGGGAGCTGTTTTTT
NA TRBJ1-1 NA TRBV18 CASSPEVNTEAFF TGTGCCAGCTCACCAGAGGTAAACACTGAAGCTTTCTTT
TRBD1 TRBJ1-5 NA TRBV6-5 CASSRDSGNQPQHF TGTGCCAGCAGCCGGGACAGTGGGAATCAGCCCCAGCATTTT
TRBD1 TRBJ2-1 NA TRBV13 CASSLDGRGLSNEQFF TGTGCCAGCAGCTTAGACGGCAGGGGGCTCAGCAATGAGCAGTTCTTC
NA TRBJ2-5 NA TRBV6-1 CASSDFVSLEPQYF TGTGCCAGCAGTGATTTCGTTAGTCTGGAGCCCCAGTACTTC
TRBD1 TRBJ1-2 NA TRBV6-5 CASNRQGHYGYTF TGTGCCAGCAATCGACAGGGCCACTATGGCTACACCTTC
NA TRBJ2-3 once TRBV7-3 CASSLNGRLASSTDTQYF TGTGCCAGCAGCTTAAACGGTCGATTAGCGAGTAGCACAGATACGCAGTATTTT
TRBD1 TRBJ1-2 NA TRBV28 CASSSGQGVYGYTF TGTGCCAGCAGTTCGGGACAGGGAGTGTATGGCTACACCTTC
NA TRBJ1-2 NA TRBV7-2 CASSLNRDSENGYTF TGTGCCAGCAGCTTAAACCGGGACTCAGAGAATGGCTACACCTTC
NA TRBJ1-1 NA TRBV28 CASSGEGSSAFF TGTGCCAGCAGTGGGGAGGGGTCGAGCGCTTTCTTT
TRBD1 TRBJ1-5 NA TRBV18 CASSPSTGTLNQPQHF TGTGCCAGCTCACCATCGACAGGGACTCTCAATCAGCCCCAGCATTTT
NA TRBJ2-2 NA TRBV7-9 CASSPIPTGLNTGELFF TGTGCCAGCAGCCCAATCCCGACAGGACTGAACACCGGGGAGCTGTTTTTT
TRBD1 TRBJ2-5 once TRBV10-1 CASSESTGGQETQYF TGCGCCAGCAGTGAGTCGACAGGGGGCCAAGAGACCCAGTACTTC
NA TRBJ2-7 NA TRBV18 CASSLEQVSYEQYF TGTGCCAGCTCACTCGAACAGGTCTCCTACGAGCAGTACTTC
TRBD1 TRBJ2-5 few TRBV18 CASSPRTGIQETQYF TGTGCCAGCTCACCACGGACAGGAATCCAAGAGACCCAGTACTTC
NA TRBJ1-1 NA TRBV11-2 CASSPMNTEAFF TGTGCCAGCAGCCCCATGAACACTGAAGCTTTCTTT
NA TRBJ1-3 few TRBV6-5 CASSSTPGSGNTIYF TGTGCCAGCAGTTCTACTCCGGGCTCTGGAAACACCATATATTTT
TRBD2 TRBJ2-1 NA TRBV9 CASTHSGGAGEQFF TGTGCCAGCACTCATAGCGGGGGGGCAGGTGAGCAGTTCTTC
NA TRBJ2-7 NA TRBV5-1 CASSSSGLYEQYF TGCGCCAGCAGCTCTTCAGGGTTGTACGAGCAGTACTTC
NA TRBJ1-1 NA TRBV5-1 CASSLGPGDTEAFF TGCGCCAGCAGCCTGGGTCCGGGGGACACTGAAGCTTTCTTT
TRBD1 TRBJ1-5 NA TRBV28 CASSTPRDRGRGNQPQHF TGTGCCAGCAGTACCCCACGGGACAGGGGGAGAGGCAATCAGCCCCAGCATTTT
TRBD1 TRBJ1-6 NA TRBV5-6 CASSLGWDRGNSPLHF TGTGCCAGCAGCTTGGGGTGGGACAGGGGAAATTCACCCCTCCACTTT
NA TRBJ1-6 NA TRBV29-1 CSVSWGGDNSPLHF TGCAGCGTATCTTGGGGAGGGGATAATTCACCCCTCCACTTT
NA TRBJ1-1 NA TRBV24-1 CATSDFEHGGAAFF TGTGCCACCAGTGATTTTGAGCATGGGGGGGCAGCTTTCTTT
TRBD2 TRBJ2-7 NA TRBV7-2 CASNWGGVSYEQYF TGTGCCAGCAACTGGGGGGGAGTCTCCTACGAGCAGTACTTC
NA TRBJ1-2 once TRBV30 CAWRPTDRGGGYTF TGTGCCTGGAGACCTACGGACCGGGGGGGAGGCTACACCTTC
TRBD1 TRBJ1-2 few TRBV19 CASSTRTGHGDGYTF TGTGCCAGTAGTACCCGGACAGGCCACGGGGATGGCTACACCTTC
NA TRBJ1-1 NA TRBV7-9 CASTIDTVNTEAFF TGTGCCAGCACCATCGACACTGTGAACACTGAAGCTTTCTTT
NA TRBJ1-1 NA TRBV3-1/TRBV3-2 CASRANTEAFF TGTGCCAGCAGGGCCAACACTGAAGCTTTCTTT
TRBD1 TRBJ2-7 NA TRBV2 CASSGTGIYEQYF TGTGCCAGCAGTGGGACAGGGATCTACGAGCAGTACTTC
TRBD1 TRBJ2-3 NA TRBV6-5 CATGPGQGVSDTQYF TGTGCCACCGGACCGGGACAGGGTGTTTCAGATACGCAGTATTTT
TRBD1 TRBJ2-7 NA TRBV10-3 CAISKLDRANPEQYF TGTGCCATCAGTAAGTTGGACAGGGCAAATCCCGAGCAGTACTTC
TRBD1 TRBJ1-1 few TRBV10-3 CATVNAGGTEAFF TGTGCCACGGTAAACGCAGGGGGCACTGAAGCTTTCTTT
TRBD1 TRBJ2-1 NA TRBV14 CASRGEKEGAYEQFF TGTGCCAGCAGGGGGGAGAAAGAGGGGGCCTATGAGCAGTTCTTC
TRBD1 TRBJ1-2 NA TRBV30 CAWSQTGETYGYTF TGTGCCTGGAGCCAAACAGGGGAGACCTATGGCTACACCTTC
TRBD1 TRBJ1-1 NA TRBV15 CATSRGDRGRYTEAFF TGTGCCACCAGCAGAGGAGACAGGGGGCGGTACACTGAAGCTTTCTTT
TRBD2 TRBJ2-1 NA TRBV19 CASSIPAGGALSYNEQFF TGTGCCAGTAGTATACCCGCGGGGGGAGCCCTTTCTTACAATGAGCAGTTCTTC
NA TRBJ2-2 NA TRBV3-1/TRBV3-2 CASSQGGGANTGELFF TGTGCCAGCAGCCAAGGAGGGGGGGCGAACACCGGGGAGCTGTTTTTT
NA TRBJ1-4 once TRBV5-1 CASSSGAANEKLFF TGCGCCAGCAGCTCCGGAGCGGCTAATGAAAAACTGTTTTTT
NA TRBJ1-1 NA TRBV28 CASPPSRSHTEAFF TGTGCCAGCCCCCCAAGCCGGTCGCACACTGAAGCTTTCTTT
TRBD1 TRBJ1-1 NA TRBV5-1 CASSWGQMNTEAFF TGCGCCAGCAGCTGGGGACAGATGAACACTGAAGCTTTCTTT
NA TRBJ2-5 once TRBV28 CASSFSITRRPTPRETQYF TGTGCCAGCAGTTTCTCAATTACGCGCCGACCTACCCCGCGGGAGACCCAGTACTTC
NA TRBJ2-6 once TRBV6-8 CASSYSRRIAANSGANVLTF TGTGCCAGCAGTTACTCGCGCCGGATAGCGGCGAACTCTGGGGCCAACGTCCTGACTTTC